This T cell receptor (beta chain) was sequenced in a study of CD8 T cells in Susac syndrome. It was negative isolation that provided the CD8+ and CD4+ T cells, whereas TEMRA cells were enriched by FACS. RNA, at about 0.45 to 1 ug, was reverse transcribed with random hexamers. TCRdb reprocessed the immunoSEQ multiplex PCR reads via MiXCR and lists one record per CDR3 protein. This sample yields about 120,000 distinct CDR3 sequences, of which around 94% are seen a single time; 0.093% belongs to the top ten. The CDR3 length is 14 residues. Germline CDR1 reads SNHLY; CDR2 reads FYNNEI. V lost 2 bases and J 0 bases, leaving 4 bases between the germline ends. This clonotype has just one count.

The receptor's source is a human donor with multiple sclerosis. The chain employs TRBV2 and TRBJ2-2; D unclear. The specimen was CD4+ T cells from PBMCs. CDR3 region: CASSELTNTGELFF. The DNA of the CDR3 is TGTGCCAGCAGTGAATTGACGAACACCGGGGAGCTGTTTTTT.